This TCR beta chain was recovered during a study of neurological immune-mediated disorders. Ten or more counts support this clonotype. Specified time point: longitudinal time-point 1 (baseline). For the unsorted libraries, 2 million PBMCs stored at -80 C served as input. The germline V and J ends were trimmed by 5 bases and 4 bases, with 13 bases remaining between them. The CDR3 covers 14 residues. Germline V gene lookup returns CDR1 SEHNR and CDR2 FQNEAQ (reference sequence). TCRdb reanalysed the 5' RACE reads using MiXCR and keeps one entry per CDR3 protein. The data show approximately 70,000 distinct CDR3 sequences, with about a tenth seen just once and 8.5% to 10% held by the top ten.

The sequence came from a man under 40 in good health. The V gene is TRBV7-9, the J gene TRBJ2-3, with D perhaps TRBD1 or TRBD2 (5 bases each). The sample consisted of PBMCs. CDR3 in DNA: TGTGCCAGCAGCCCAGGGACGTCAGCAGATACGCAGTATTTT. Its translation is CASSPGTSADTQYF.